This T cell receptor beta chain appears in the sequencing data of a study of beta chain features in type 1 diabetes. V was pared by 5 bases and J by 5 bases, with 8 bases between. CDR3 size: 12 residues. CDR1 is SGDLS, CDR2 YYNGEE, per germline. TCRB transcripts that were expressed got sequenced, as all of the isolated RNA had been reverse transcribed. This table comes from immunoSEQ multiplex PCR, and its TCRdb copy is limited to in-frame clones, with some not included. Of hundreds of thousands of clones in the sample, around 15% are singletons; the top ten hold about 0.087%. In the case of this clone: The antigen remains undetermined.

Study-wide results and limits: Across patients, naive, central memory and Treg TCRB repertoires exhibited apparently greater similarity than was observed across healthy donors.

This chain joins TRBV9 and TRBJ1-5; D call uncertain. Sequenced input: naive CD4+ T cells from blood. This receptor was obtained from a man younger than 35 in good health. The CDR3, as DNA: TGTGCCAGCAGTCCGGGCGATCAGCCCCAGCATTTT. Its protein product is CASSPGDQPQHF.